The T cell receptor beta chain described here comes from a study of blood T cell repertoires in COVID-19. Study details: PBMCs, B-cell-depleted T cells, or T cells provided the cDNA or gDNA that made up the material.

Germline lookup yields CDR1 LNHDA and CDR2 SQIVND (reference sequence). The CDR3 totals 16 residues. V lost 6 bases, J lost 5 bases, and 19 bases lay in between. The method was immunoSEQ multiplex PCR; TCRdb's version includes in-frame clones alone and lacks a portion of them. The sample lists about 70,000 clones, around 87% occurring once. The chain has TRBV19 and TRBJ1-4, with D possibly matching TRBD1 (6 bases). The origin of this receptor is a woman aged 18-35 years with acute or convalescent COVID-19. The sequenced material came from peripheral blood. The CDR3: CASRNTTGTINEKLFF. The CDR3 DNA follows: TGTGCCAGTAGGAATACAACAGGGACCATCAATGAAAAACTGTTTTTT.